This T cell receptor (beta chain) emerged from a study of cytomegalovirus exposure and HLA in healthy donors. Study-level findings and limits: Later work showed greater clonal expansion in HLA-associated TCR beta chains than in equally common others.

From germline, CDR1 is SGHTA and CDR2 FQGNSA. The CDR3 has 14 residues. Trimming shortened V by 5 bases and J by 3 bases, and 12 bases separated the two germline ends. 13 Jbeta primers and 60 Vbeta primers were used for the PCR. Assay: immunoSEQ multiplex PCR; the TCRdb copy retains only in-frame clones and omits some. The table records more than 95,000 clones, about 15% of them present only once. Comment on this clone: Its antigen is undetermined.

Sequenced material: PBMCs. V gene TRBV7-2 combines with J gene TRBJ2-3, with a possible D match to TRBD2 (6 bases). The sequence derives from a female donor in good health and CMV-seropositive. The CDR3 region is CASSEEGWTDTQYF. CDR3 bases: TGTGCCAGCAGCGAGGAGGGTTGGACAGATACGCAGTATTTT.